This T cell receptor (beta chain) was profiled in a study of STAT5B mutations in CD4+ large granular lymphocyte leukemia. TCRdb keeps only in-frame clones here, not all; method: immunoSEQ multiplex PCR. Among more than 30,000 clones listed, about 77% were seen once. There are 18 residues in the CDR3. V was cut by 2 bases and J by 0 bases, with 17 bases left in between. The germline V gene has CDR1 LNHDA and CDR2 SQIVND (reference sequence). The clonotype originates from a human donor in good health. What was sequenced was CD4+ T cells from blood buffy coats. V and J are TRBV19 and TRBJ1-3; no clear D gene. The CDR3 nucleotides are TGTGCCAGTAGTATAATCCCACTTGGCGGCGGCTCTGGAAACACCATATATTTT. This encodes CASSIIPLGGGSGNTIYF.